Following are 22 T cell receptor beta chains from one sample sequenced in a study of cytomegalovirus exposure and HLA in healthy donors. The primer mix had 60 Vbeta and 13 Jbeta primers. Repertoires were generated with immunoSEQ multiplex PCR, while TCRdb's copy carries only in-frame clones and drops some. The table lists roughly 170,000 clones, about 80% of them singletons. What was sequenced was PBMCs. The receptors here all came from a young man in good health and CMV-seronegative.

V and J are TRBV15 and TRBJ2-7; no definite D call. Trimming stripped 6 bases from V and 0 bases from J, with 12 bases between. The germline V gene has CDR1 LNHNV and CDR2 YYDKDF (reference sequence). The CDR3 is 14 amino acids. As DNA, the CDR3 is TGTGCCACCAGTACGGGTGGATCCTCCTACGAGCAGTACTTC. This sequence encodes CATSTGGSSYEQYF.

The DNA of the CDR3 is TGTGCCAGCAGTGCGAGGACAGGGAGCACTGAAGCTTTCTTT. It translates to CASSARTGSTEAFF. The V gene is TRBV27, the J gene TRBJ1-1, with 8 positions matching TRBD1. The CDR3 is 14 amino acids. Germline CDR1 MNHEY, CDR2 SMNVEV (reference sequence). V shed 5 bases and J 4 bases; nucleotides not matched to a gene: 6.

The rearrangement links TRBV28 to TRBJ2-5; 13 bases match TRBD2. Germline CDR1 reads MDHEN; CDR2 reads SYDVKM. The J segment lost 5 bases and the V segment lost 2 bases, leaving 2 bases of the junction unmatched. The CDR3 contains 15 residues. The CDR3 DNA follows: TGTGCCAGCAGTTTAGGGGGACTAGCGGGGGAGACCCAGTACTTC. Translated: CASSLGGLAGETQYF.

The chain couples TRBV7-2 to TRBJ2-5; 9 bases map to TRBD1. The DNA end is a closer match to TRBJ2-7, so the J assignment may be wrong. Per germline, CDR1 SGHTA and CDR2 FQGNSA. This CDR3 is 16 amino acids long. The CDR3 protein is CASSSLPGTGRVEQYF. DNA for the CDR3: TGTGCCAGCAGCTCGCTACCCGGGACAGGGAGAGTCGAGCAGTACTTC.

This clone was observed a single time. The chain couples TRBV18 to TRBJ1-5, with no clear D. V was shortened by 2 bases and J by 4 bases, with 9 bases between the two germline ends. The germline V gene encodes CDR1 KGHSH and CDR2 LQKENI. CDR3 length: 14 amino acids. The DNA for the CDR3 is TGTGCCAGCTCACCAGACGGAGCTAATCAGCCCCAGCATTTT. The encoded protein is CASSPDGANQPQHF.

This clone was detected only a few times. The V call is TRBV11-2, the J call TRBJ2-4, with 10 bases lining up with TRBD2. CDR1 is SGHAT and CDR2 is FQNNGV in the germline V gene. The CDR3 has 17 residues. The V gene end was trimmed by 1 base and the J gene end by 6 bases; junction bases not matched to a gene: 9. Here the CDR3 DNA reads TGTGCCAGCAGCTTAGGAGGACTAGCGGATAACACAAACATTCAGTACTTC. Translating it yields CASSLGGLADNTNIQYF.

There are a few counts of this clone. The V call is TRBV28, the J call TRBJ1-2; 7 positions agree with TRBD1. This CDR3 has 16 amino acids. CDR1 is MDHEN, CDR2 SYDVKM, per germline. The junction had 14 bases not matched to a gene; V was cut back by 6 bases and J by 4 bases. CDR3 DNA sequence: TGTGCCAGCAGCTCAGGGGGACTCCGGGCGGGCTATGGCTACACCTTC. It specifies CASSSGGLRAGYGYTF.

The chain is built from TRBV29-1 and TRBJ1-3, with a tentative D call TRBD1 (5 bases). This CDR3 is built from 13 residues. Germline CDR1 reads SQVTM; CDR2 reads ANQGSEA. V shed 4 bases and J shed 0 bases, with 7 bases lying between them. The CDR3 DNA sequence: TGCAGCGTTGTCGACAGCTCTGGAAACACCATATATTTT. Its translation: CSVVDSSGNTIYF.

The table lists this clone with a few counts. The chain couples TRBV30 to TRBJ2-1; 7 bases map to TRBD2. V lost 4 bases to trimming and J lost 3 bases; unmatched junction nucleotides: 3. The germline gives CDR1 GTSNPN, CDR2 SVGIG (reference sequence). This CDR3 contains 13 residues. The CDR3 loop is CAWKRGYYNEQFF. The DNA for the CDR3 is TGTGCCTGGAAGCGGGGCTACTACAATGAGCAGTTCTTC.

The chain joins TRBV4-1 to TRBJ2-2; possibly TRBD1 for D (5 bases). Trimming took 0 bases from V and 1 from J, leaving 15 bases between them. The CDR3 contains 18 residues. Germline V gene sequence: CDR1 MGHRA, CDR2 YSYEKL. Written as DNA, the CDR3 is TGCGCCAGCAGCCAAGAAGGGGATCGCCTTCGGAACACCGGGGAGCTGTTTTTT. It yields the protein CASSQEGDRLRNTGELFF.

A note on this clone: This sample includes further DNA sequences coding for the same CDR3. The J gene is TRBJ1-1, the V gene TRBV5-1, with a weak D call TRBD1 (5 bases). There are 13 residues in the CDR3. The V and J ends lost 2 bases and 3 bases respectively, with 8 bases between them. Germline-derived CDR1 and CDR2 are SGHRS and YFSETQ. The CDR3 is CASSFEGDTEAFF. In DNA, the CDR3 is TGCGCCAGCAGCTTCGAAGGGGACACTGAAGCTTTCTTT.

The CDR3 spells CASSYGGRTGELFF. CDR3 sequence (DNA): TGTGCCAGCAGTTACGGGGGGCGAACCGGGGAGCTGTTTTTT. The chain joins TRBV28 to TRBJ2-2; possibly TRBD2 for D (7 bases). The V gene lost 4 bases and the J gene lost 5 bases, with 11 bases spanning the gap. Germline loops: CDR1 MDHEN, CDR2 SYDVKM. The CDR3 length is 14 residues.

The gene calls are TRBV11-2 and TRBJ1-6; weak D call: TRBD1 (6 bases). This CDR3 contains 17 residues. V was pared by 5 bases and J by 3 bases, with 17 bases between. CDR1 SGHAT and CDR2 FQNNGV come from the germline V gene. The CDR3 here is CASSRGVGGIYNSPLHF. The CDR3, as DNA: TGTGCCAGCAGCCGAGGAGTAGGGGGTATCTATAATTCACCCCTCCACTTT.

The chain combines TRBV9 with TRBJ2-2; 9 positions match TRBD1. Germline V CDR1 and CDR2: SGDLS, YYNGEE. Germline trimming cut 0 bases from V and 6 bases from J; bases unmatched to any gene: 3. The CDR3 loop spans 15 amino acids. The CDR3 DNA follows: TGTGCCAGCAGCGTAGAGGGACAGGGTCCCGGGGAGCTGTTTTTT. It encodes CASSVEGQGPGELFF.

The chain links TRBV10-3 to TRBJ1-1; D is perhaps TRBD1 (5 bases). CDR1 and CDR2 (germline): ENHRY, SYGVKD. The V end was cut by 11 bases, the J end by 1 base, with 14 bases between. The CDR3 loop spans 13 amino acids. The CDR3 DNA is TGTGCCCTACGCTGGGGCCAGAACACTGAAGCTTTCTTT. It encodes CALRWGQNTEAFF.

The genes are TRBV15 and TRBJ2-1, with TRBD2 as a possible D gene (5 bases). Trimming left V 5 bases short and J 9 bases short, with 11 bases between. This CDR3 has 12 residues. Germline assignment: CDR1 LNHNV and CDR2 YYDKDF (reference sequence). The DNA of the CDR3 is TGTGCCACCAGCCCTGAGAGCGGTGAGCAGTTCTTC. Its translation is CATSPESGEQFF.

The chain couples TRBV11-3 to TRBJ2-3; D possibly corresponds to TRBD1 (5 bases). Per the germline V gene, CDR1 is SGHNT and CDR2 is YENEEA. This CDR3 contains 15 residues. The germline V and J ends were trimmed by 1 base and 1 base, with 9 bases remaining between them. The CDR3 protein is CASSLGQGRTDTQYF. CDR3 DNA: TGTGCCAGCAGCTTAGGGCAGGGCCGCACAGATACGCAGTATTTT.

This clone was detected only a few times. The rearrangement joins TRBV4-3 to TRBJ2-1; 10 bases are a match to TRBD1. J gave up 8 bases and V 3 bases, and 7 bases lay outside the gene matches. The CDR3 is 15 amino acids. The germline CDR1 and CDR2 sequences are LGHNA and YSLEER. CDR3 in amino acids: CASSQRQGASDEQFF. CDR3 DNA: TGCGCCAGCAGCCAGAGACAGGGGGCCAGCGATGAGCAGTTCTTC.

V gene TRBV10-3 combines with J gene TRBJ2-1, with a possible D match to TRBD2 (5 bases). The CDR3 length is 11 residues. The germline V and J ends were trimmed by 6 bases and 5 bases, with 5 bases remaining between them. Germline CDR1 is ENHRY and CDR2 is SYGVKD. CDR3 nucleotides: TGTGCCATCAGAGCGGACAATGAGCAGTTCTTC. Translated, it gives CAIRADNEQFF.

The V gene is TRBV19, the J gene TRBJ1-5; unclear D gene. V lost 4 bases to trimming and J lost 3 bases, with 10 bases between them. From germline, CDR1 is LNHDA and CDR2 SQIVND (reference sequence). The CDR3 is 14 amino acids. The chain's CDR3 is CASSTPGANQPQHF. The CDR3 coding sequence is TGTGCCAGTAGTACCCCGGGAGCCAATCAGCCCCAGCATTTT.

Comment on this clone: Germline and junction disagree at one end, which may indicate a read error. This chain uses TRBV7-7 with TRBJ2-7; tentative D call: TRBD2 (7 bases). Germline CDR1 is SSHAT and CDR2 is FNYEAQ (reference sequence). The CDR3 sequence is 13 residues long. The DNA for the CDR3 is TGTGCTAGCAGCCCCCCCGGGGGGCACGAGCAGTACTTC. It yields the protein CASSPPGGHEQYF. Full variable domain (missing parts from reference TRBV7-7 and TRBJ2-7): GAGVSQSPRYKVTKRGQDVTLRCDPISSHATLYWYQQALGQGPEFLTYFNYEAQPDKSGLPSDRFSAERPEGSISTLTIQRTEQRDSAMYRCASSPPGGHEQYFGPGTRLTVT.

The V and J genes are TRBV30 and TRBJ1-6, with TRBD1 matching over 9 bases. In germline, CDR1 is GTSNPN, CDR2 SVGIG (reference sequence). The CDR3 extends over 19 amino acids. V lost 6 bases and J lost 0; bases outside the gene matches: 15. CDR3 loop: CACLLTGQGQSSYNSPLHF. In DNA, the CDR3 is TGTGCCTGCCTTCTAACGGGACAGGGACAGAGCTCCTATAATTCACCCCTCCACTTT.